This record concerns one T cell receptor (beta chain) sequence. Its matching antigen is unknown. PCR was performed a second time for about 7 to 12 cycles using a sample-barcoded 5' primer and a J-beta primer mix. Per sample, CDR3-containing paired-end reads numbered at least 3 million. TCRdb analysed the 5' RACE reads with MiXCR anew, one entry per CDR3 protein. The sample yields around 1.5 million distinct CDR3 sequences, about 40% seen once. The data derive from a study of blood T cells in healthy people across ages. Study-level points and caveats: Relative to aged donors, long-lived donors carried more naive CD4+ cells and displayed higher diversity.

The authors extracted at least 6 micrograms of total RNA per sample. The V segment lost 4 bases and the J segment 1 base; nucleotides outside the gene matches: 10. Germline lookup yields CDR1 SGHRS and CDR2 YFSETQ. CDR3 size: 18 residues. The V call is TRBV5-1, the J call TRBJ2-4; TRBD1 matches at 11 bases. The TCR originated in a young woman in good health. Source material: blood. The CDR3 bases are TGCGCCAGCAGCGAGGGGACAGGGGGTACTACGGCCAAAAACATTCAGTACTTC. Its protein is CASSEGTGGTTAKNIQYF. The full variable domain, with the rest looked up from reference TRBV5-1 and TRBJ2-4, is KAGVTQTPRYLIKTRGQQVTLSCSPISGHRSVSWYQQTPGQGLQFLFEYFSETQRNKGNFPGRFSGRQFSNSRSEMNVSTLELGDSALYLCASSEGTGGTTAKNIQYFGAGTRLSVL.